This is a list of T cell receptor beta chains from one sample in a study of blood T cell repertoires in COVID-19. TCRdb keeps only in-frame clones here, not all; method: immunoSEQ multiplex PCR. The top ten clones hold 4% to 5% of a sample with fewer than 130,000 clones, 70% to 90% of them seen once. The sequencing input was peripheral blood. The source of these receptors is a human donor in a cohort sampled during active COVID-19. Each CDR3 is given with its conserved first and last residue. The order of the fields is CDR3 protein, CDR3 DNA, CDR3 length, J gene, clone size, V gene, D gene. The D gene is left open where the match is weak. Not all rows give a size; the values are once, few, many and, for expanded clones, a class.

cdr3_aa: CASSLTVNTEAFF; cdr3_nt: TGTGCCAGCAGTCTGACAGTGAACACTGAAGCTTTCTTT; cdr3_length: 13; j_call: TRBJ1-1; clone_size: few; v_call: TRBV6-5; d_call: -
cdr3_aa: CASSFRLSLTGTNEQFF; cdr3_nt: TGCGCCAGCAGCTTCCGACTCTCCTTGACAGGGACCAATGAGCAGTTCTTC; cdr3_length: 17; j_call: TRBJ2-1; clone_size: -; v_call: TRBV4-3; d_call: TRBD1
cdr3_aa: CASSFRAGTSGIDTQYF; cdr3_nt: TGCGCCAGCAGCTTTCGAGCCGGGACTAGCGGTATAGATACGCAGTATTTT; cdr3_length: 17; j_call: TRBJ2-3; clone_size: -; v_call: TRBV5-1; d_call: TRBD2
cdr3_aa: CASSSLGGNTGELFF; cdr3_nt: TGTGCCAGCAGCTCCCTCGGGGGGAACACCGGGGAGCTGTTTTTT; cdr3_length: 15; j_call: TRBJ2-2; clone_size: -; v_call: TRBV11-1; d_call: -
cdr3_aa: CAQDGTGVYNEQFF; cdr3_nt: TGTGCCCAGGATGGGACAGGGGTCTACAATGAGCAGTTCTTC; cdr3_length: 14; j_call: TRBJ2-1; clone_size: -; v_call: TRBV30; d_call: TRBD1
cdr3_aa: CASGGSSSGANVLTF; cdr3_nt: TGTGCCAGCGGGGGGAGCTCCTCTGGGGCCAACGTCCTGACTTTC; cdr3_length: 15; j_call: TRBJ2-6; clone_size: few; v_call: TRBV7-2; d_call: -
cdr3_aa: CASSLKKGARGYTF; cdr3_nt: TGTGCCAGCAGTCTCAAGAAGGGGGCGCGTGGCTACACCTTC; cdr3_length: 14; j_call: TRBJ1-2; clone_size: few; v_call: TRBV6-5; d_call: TRBD1
cdr3_aa: CASSSTGRDAFF; cdr3_nt: TGTGCCAGCAGCAGTACAGGACGAGACGCTTTCTTT; cdr3_length: 12; j_call: TRBJ1-1; clone_size: -; v_call: TRBV21-1; d_call: -
cdr3_aa: CASSGARGSRKTQYF; cdr3_nt: TGCGCCAGCAGTGGAGCGAGGGGGAGTAGGAAGACCCAGTACTTC; cdr3_length: 15; j_call: TRBJ2-5; clone_size: -; v_call: TRBV10-1; d_call: -
cdr3_aa: CAWSVVAETQYF; cdr3_nt: TGTGCCTGGAGTGTAGTAGCTGAGACCCAGTACTTC; cdr3_length: 12; j_call: TRBJ2-5; clone_size: -; v_call: TRBV30; d_call: -
cdr3_aa: CATGGARWSEAFF; cdr3_nt: TGTGCCACTGGCGGGGCCCGTTGGTCTGAAGCTTTCTTT; cdr3_length: 13; j_call: TRBJ1-1; clone_size: -; v_call: TRBV2; d_call: -
cdr3_aa: CASSLGQLRSASGNTIYF; cdr3_nt: TGTGCCAGCAGCTTAGGACAGTTAAGATCTGCCTCTGGAAACACCATATATTTT; cdr3_length: 18; j_call: TRBJ1-3; clone_size: -; v_call: TRBV7-2; d_call: -
cdr3_aa: CASSLNTQGGETQYF; cdr3_nt: TGTGCCAGCAGCTTAAATACACAGGGGGGAGAGACCCAGTACTTC; cdr3_length: 15; j_call: TRBJ2-5; clone_size: -; v_call: TRBV7-6; d_call: TRBD1
cdr3_aa: CASSELTGQYEAFF; cdr3_nt: TGTGCCAGCAGTGAACTGACGGGACAGTATGAAGCTTTCTTT; cdr3_length: 14; j_call: TRBJ1-1; clone_size: -; v_call: TRBV25-1; d_call: TRBD1
cdr3_aa: CAISDSRVLYEQYF; cdr3_nt: TGTGCCATCAGTGATTCGCGGGTCCTCTACGAGCAGTACTTC; cdr3_length: 14; j_call: TRBJ2-7; clone_size: -; v_call: TRBV10-3; d_call: -
cdr3_aa: CASRNSMNTEAFF; cdr3_nt: TGTGCCAGCCGAAACAGTATGAACACTGAAGCTTTCTTT; cdr3_length: 13; j_call: TRBJ1-1; clone_size: -; v_call: TRBV28; d_call: -
cdr3_aa: CASSPGEGTQYF; cdr3_nt: TGTGCCAGCAGCCCAGGGGAGGGTACGCAGTATTTT; cdr3_length: 12; j_call: TRBJ2-3; clone_size: -; v_call: TRBV7-3; d_call: -
cdr3_aa: CASSIRTGNEQFF; cdr3_nt: TGTGCCAGCAGCATACGGACAGGCAATGAGCAGTTCTTC; cdr3_length: 13; j_call: TRBJ2-1; clone_size: once; v_call: TRBV9; d_call: TRBD1
cdr3_aa: CASSLPLGLAPLTDTQYF; cdr3_nt: TGTGCCAGCAGCTTGCCCTTGGGACTAGCGCCCTTGACAGATACGCAGTATTTT; cdr3_length: 18; j_call: TRBJ2-3; clone_size: once; v_call: TRBV5-6; d_call: TRBD2
cdr3_aa: CASSTPPQGIGGTNEKLFF; cdr3_nt: TGTGCCAGTAGTACCCCGCCCCAGGGGATCGGGGGGACGAATGAAAAACTGTTTTTT; cdr3_length: 19; j_call: TRBJ1-4; clone_size: -; v_call: TRBV19; d_call: -
cdr3_aa: CAISEGRGQGYTF; cdr3_nt: TGTGCCATCAGTGAAGGGAGAGGGCAGGGCTACACCTTC; cdr3_length: 13; j_call: TRBJ1-2; clone_size: -; v_call: TRBV10-3; d_call: -
cdr3_aa: CAWSYEDREAFF; cdr3_nt: TGTGCCTGGAGCTATGAAGACAGGGAAGCTTTCTTT; cdr3_length: 12; j_call: TRBJ1-1; clone_size: few; v_call: TRBV30; d_call: -
cdr3_aa: CASSQGGSYYGYTF; cdr3_nt: TGTGCCAGCAGCCAAGGAGGCAGCTACTATGGCTACACCTTC; cdr3_length: 14; j_call: TRBJ1-2; clone_size: -; v_call: TRBV14; d_call: -
cdr3_aa: CASSPRYRVETSGRYEQFF; cdr3_nt: TGTGCCAGCTCACCACGATACAGGGTCGAGACTAGCGGGAGGTATGAGCAGTTCTTC; cdr3_length: 19; j_call: TRBJ2-1; clone_size: -; v_call: TRBV18; d_call: TRBD2
cdr3_aa: CASSPGLAGVPYEQYF; cdr3_nt: TGCGCCAGCAGCCCGGGACTAGCGGGGGTCCCCTACGAGCAGTACTTC; cdr3_length: 16; j_call: TRBJ2-7; clone_size: -; v_call: TRBV4-1; d_call: TRBD2
cdr3_aa: CASSQFRGETQYF; cdr3_nt: TGTGCCAGCAGCCAATTCAGGGGGGAGACCCAGTACTTC; cdr3_length: 13; j_call: TRBJ2-5; clone_size: -; v_call: TRBV3-1/TRBV3-2; d_call: TRBD1
cdr3_aa: CASSSDRGDNQPQHF; cdr3_nt: TGTGCCAGCAGTAGTGACAGGGGAGACAATCAGCCCCAGCATTTT; cdr3_length: 15; j_call: TRBJ1-5; clone_size: -; v_call: TRBV6-5; d_call: TRBD1
cdr3_aa: CASSLGQGNSGNTIYF; cdr3_nt: TGTGCCAGCAGCTTGGGGCAGGGCAACTCTGGAAACACCATATATTTT; cdr3_length: 16; j_call: TRBJ1-3; clone_size: -; v_call: TRBV5-6; d_call: -
cdr3_aa: CASSQVAGNSPLHF; cdr3_nt: TGCGCCAGCAGCCAAGTCGCAGGGAATTCACCCCTCCACTTT; cdr3_length: 14; j_call: TRBJ1-6; clone_size: -; v_call: TRBV4-3; d_call: -
cdr3_aa: CAISESNLPGGYGYTF; cdr3_nt: TGTGCCATCAGTGAGTCGAACTTACCGGGGGGCTATGGCTACACCTTC; cdr3_length: 16; j_call: TRBJ1-2; clone_size: -; v_call: TRBV10-3; d_call: -
cdr3_aa: CASSLGGSTDTQYF; cdr3_nt: TGTGCCAGCAGCCTCGGCGGGAGCACAGATACGCAGTATTTT; cdr3_length: 14; j_call: TRBJ2-3; clone_size: -; v_call: TRBV3-1/TRBV3-2; d_call: -
cdr3_aa: CASSFRVSNQPQHF; cdr3_nt: TGTGCCAGCAGTTTCAGGGTAAGCAATCAGCCCCAGCATTTT; cdr3_length: 14; j_call: TRBJ1-5; clone_size: -; v_call: TRBV6-2/TRBV6-3; d_call: -
cdr3_aa: CASSVTGLSSGANVLTF; cdr3_nt: TGCGCCAGCAGTGTGACAGGACTTAGCTCTGGGGCCAACGTCCTGACTTTC; cdr3_length: 17; j_call: TRBJ2-6; clone_size: -; v_call: TRBV10-2; d_call: -